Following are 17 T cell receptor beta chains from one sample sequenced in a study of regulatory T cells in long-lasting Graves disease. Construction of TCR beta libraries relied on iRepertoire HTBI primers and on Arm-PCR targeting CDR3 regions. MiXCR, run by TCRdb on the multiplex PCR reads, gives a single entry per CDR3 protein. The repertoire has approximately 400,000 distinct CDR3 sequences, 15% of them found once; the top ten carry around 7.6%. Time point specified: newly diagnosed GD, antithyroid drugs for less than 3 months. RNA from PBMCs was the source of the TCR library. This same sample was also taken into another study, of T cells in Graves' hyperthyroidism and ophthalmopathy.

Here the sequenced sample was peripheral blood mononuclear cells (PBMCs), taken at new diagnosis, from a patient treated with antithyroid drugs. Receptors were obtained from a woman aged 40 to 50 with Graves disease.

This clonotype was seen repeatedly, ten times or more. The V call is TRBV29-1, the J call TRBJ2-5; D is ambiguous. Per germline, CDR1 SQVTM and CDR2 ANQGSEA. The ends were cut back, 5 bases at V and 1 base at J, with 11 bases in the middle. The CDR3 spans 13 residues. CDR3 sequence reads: CSVPVQTQETQYF. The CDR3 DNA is TGCAGCGTTCCCGTACAGACCCAAGAGACCCAGTACTTC.

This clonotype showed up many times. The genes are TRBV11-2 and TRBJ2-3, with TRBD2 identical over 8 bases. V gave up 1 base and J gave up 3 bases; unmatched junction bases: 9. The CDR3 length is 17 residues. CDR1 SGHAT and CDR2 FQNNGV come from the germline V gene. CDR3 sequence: CASSLGVAGMITDTQYF. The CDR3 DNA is TGTGCCAGCAGCTTAGGGGTAGCGGGGATGATAACAGATACGCAGTATTTT. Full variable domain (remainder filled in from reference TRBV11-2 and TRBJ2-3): EAGVAQSPRYKIIEKRQSVAFWCNPISGHATLYWYQQILGQGPKLLIQFQNNGVVDDSQLPKDRFSAERLKGVDSTLKIQPAKLEDSAVYLCASSLGVAGMITDTQYFGPGTRLTVL.

For the CDR3, the DNA is TGTGCCAGCAGCCCTTTTAGCGGGAGCTATGAGCAGTTCTTC. Encoded protein: CASSPFSGSYEQFF. The V gene is TRBV9, the J gene TRBJ2-1; TRBD2 aligns across 9 bases. This CDR3 is built from 14 residues. The trim removed 4 bases at V and 8 bases at J, leaving 7 bases unmatched. Germline V gene sequence: CDR1 SGDLS, CDR2 YYNGEE.

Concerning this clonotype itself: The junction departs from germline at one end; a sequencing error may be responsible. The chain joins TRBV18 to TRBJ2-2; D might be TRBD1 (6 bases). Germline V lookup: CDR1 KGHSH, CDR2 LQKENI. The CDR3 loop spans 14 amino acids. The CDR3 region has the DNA TGTGCCGGCCGGGGACAAGCGAACACCGGGAAGCTGTTTTTT. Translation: CAGRGQANTGKLFF.

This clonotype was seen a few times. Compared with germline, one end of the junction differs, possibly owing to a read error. CDR3 nucleotides: TGTGCCAGCAGCTTAGTAGGACAGGGTAGGGGCAATGAGCGGTTCTTC. Protein: CASSLVGQGRGNERFF. The chain couples TRBV7-2 to TRBJ2-1; 8 nucleotides match TRBD1. Germline lookup yields CDR1 SGHTA and CDR2 FQGNSA. This CDR3 spans 16 amino acids.

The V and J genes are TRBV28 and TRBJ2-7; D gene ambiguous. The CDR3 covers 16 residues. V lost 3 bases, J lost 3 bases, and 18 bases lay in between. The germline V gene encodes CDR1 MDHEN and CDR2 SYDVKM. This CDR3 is CASSFNGLGVLYEQYF. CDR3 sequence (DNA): TGTGCCAGCAGTTTTAATGGGCTCGGTGTCCTCTACGAGCAGTACTTC.

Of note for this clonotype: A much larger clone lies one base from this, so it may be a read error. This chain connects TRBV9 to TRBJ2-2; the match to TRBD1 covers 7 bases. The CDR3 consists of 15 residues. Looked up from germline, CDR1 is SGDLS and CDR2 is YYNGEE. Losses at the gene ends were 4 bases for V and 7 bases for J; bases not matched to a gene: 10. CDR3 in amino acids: CASSPKTGFIGELFF. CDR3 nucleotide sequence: TGTGCCAGCAGCCCTAAGACAGGGTTCATCGGGGAGCTGTTTTTT.

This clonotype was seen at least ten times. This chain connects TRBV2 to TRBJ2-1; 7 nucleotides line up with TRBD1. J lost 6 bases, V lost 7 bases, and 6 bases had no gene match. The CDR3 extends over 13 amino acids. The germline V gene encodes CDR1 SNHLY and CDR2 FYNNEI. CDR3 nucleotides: TGTGCCAGCAAAGACAGGGCCACCAATGAGCAGTTCTTC. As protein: CASKDRATNEQFF.

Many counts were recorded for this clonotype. CDR3 protein: CASRSLAGESEQYF. CDR3 DNA sequence: TGTGCCAGCAGGTCACTAGCGGGAGAAAGCGAGCAGTACTTC. The genes are TRBV6-1 and TRBJ2-7; TRBD2 matches 11 bases. V was pared by 6 bases and J by 6 bases, with 7 bases of the junction left unmatched. This CDR3 contains 14 residues. Per the germline V gene, CDR1 is MNHNS and CDR2 is SASEGT.

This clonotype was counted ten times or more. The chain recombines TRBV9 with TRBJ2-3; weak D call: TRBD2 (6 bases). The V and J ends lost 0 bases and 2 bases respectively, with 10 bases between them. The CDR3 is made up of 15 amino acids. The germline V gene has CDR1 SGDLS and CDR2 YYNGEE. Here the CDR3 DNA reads TGTGCCAGCAGCGTAGACGGGAGACCCACAGATACGCAGTATTTT. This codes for CASSVDGRPTDTQYF. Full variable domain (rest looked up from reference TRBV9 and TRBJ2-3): DSGVTQTPKHLITATGQRVTLRCSPRSGDLSVYWYQQSLDQGLQFLIQYYNGEERAKGNILERFSAQQFPDLHSELNLSSLELGDSALYFCASSVDGRPTDTQYFGPGTRLTVL.

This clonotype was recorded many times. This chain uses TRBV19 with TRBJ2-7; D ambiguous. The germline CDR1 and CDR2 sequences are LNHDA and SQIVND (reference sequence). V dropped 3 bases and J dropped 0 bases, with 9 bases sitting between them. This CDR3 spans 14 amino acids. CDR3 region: CASSIIDGSYEQYF. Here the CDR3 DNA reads TGTGCCAGTAGTATCATTGACGGCTCCTACGAGCAGTACTTC. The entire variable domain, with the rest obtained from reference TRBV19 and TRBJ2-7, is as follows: DGGITQSPKYLFRKEGQNVTLSCEQNLNHDAMYWYRQDPGQGLRLIYYSQIVNDFQKGDIAEGYSVSREKKESFPLTVTSAQKNPTAFYLCASSIIDGSYEQYFGPGTRLTVT.

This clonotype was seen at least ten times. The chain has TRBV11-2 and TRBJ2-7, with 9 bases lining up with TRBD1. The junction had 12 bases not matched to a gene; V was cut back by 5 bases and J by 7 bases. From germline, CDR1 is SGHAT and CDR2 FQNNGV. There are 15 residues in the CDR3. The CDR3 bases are TGTGCCAGCAGCCTAACCGGGACAGGGCCCCTTGAGCAGTACTTC. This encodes CASSLTGTGPLEQYF.

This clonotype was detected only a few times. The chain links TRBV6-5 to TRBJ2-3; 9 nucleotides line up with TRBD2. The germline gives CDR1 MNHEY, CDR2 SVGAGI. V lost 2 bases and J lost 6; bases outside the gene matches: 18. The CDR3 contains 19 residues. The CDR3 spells CASSYGTSPTSGRRDTQYF. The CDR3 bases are TGTGCCAGCAGTTACGGGACCTCGCCTACTAGCGGGCGACGGGATACGCAGTATTTT.

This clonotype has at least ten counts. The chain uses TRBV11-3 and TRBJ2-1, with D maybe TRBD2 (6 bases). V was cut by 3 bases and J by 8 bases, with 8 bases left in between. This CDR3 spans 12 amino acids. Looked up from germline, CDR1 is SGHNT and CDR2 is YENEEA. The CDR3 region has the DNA TGTGCCAGCAGCTTTTGGGGGGATGAGCAGTTCTTC. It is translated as CASSFWGDEQFF.

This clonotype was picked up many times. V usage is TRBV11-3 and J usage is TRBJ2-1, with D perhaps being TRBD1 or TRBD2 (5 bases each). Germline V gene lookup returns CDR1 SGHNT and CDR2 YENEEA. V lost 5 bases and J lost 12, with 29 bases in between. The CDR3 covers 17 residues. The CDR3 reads CASSPFSGPMGVAGQFF. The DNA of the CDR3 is TGTGCCAGCAGCCCATTTTCGGGCCCCATGGGGGTCGCGGGGCAGTTCTTC.

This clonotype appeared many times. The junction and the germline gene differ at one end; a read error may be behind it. DNA of the CDR3: TGTGCTAGCAGCTTAGAAGCTAGCGGGAGCTTCGAGGAGACCCAGTACTTC. It encodes CASSLEASGSFEETQYF. J is TRBJ2-5 and V is TRBV7-7; 10 positions agree with TRBD2. Looked up from germline, CDR1 is SSHAT and CDR2 is FNYEAQ (reference sequence). This CDR3 spans 17 amino acids.

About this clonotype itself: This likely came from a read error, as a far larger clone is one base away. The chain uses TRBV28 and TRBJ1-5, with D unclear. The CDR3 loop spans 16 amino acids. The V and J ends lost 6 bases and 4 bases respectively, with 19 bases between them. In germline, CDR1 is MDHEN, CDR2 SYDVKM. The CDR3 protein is CASSLVRGAPNQPQHF. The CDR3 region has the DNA TGTGCCAGCAGCTTAGTTCGGGGTGCGCCAAATCAGCCCCAGCATTTT.